This TCR beta chain was retrieved from a study of blood T cell repertoires in COVID-19. About the research overall: Researchers got acute and convalescent COVID-19 samples from the United States, Italy and Spain. PBMCs, B-cell-depleted T cells, or T cells provided the cDNA or gDNA that made up the material.

The CDR3 sequence is 13 residues long. CDR1 LGHNA and CDR2 YSLEER come from the germline V gene. The V end was cut by 6 bases, the J end by 7 bases, with 15 bases between. As processed by the authors: Amplification from reference gene primers served as the basis for estimated nucleated cell counts. Generated by immunoSEQ multiplex PCR, the TCRdb table keeps only in-frame clones and is missing some. The V and J calls and clone size were taken over from that table, and D and trimming were inferred from the DNA. The profile shows about 150,000 clones, approximately 90% of them singletons. Material: peripheral blood. V is TRBV4-3 and J is TRBJ1-2; TRBD1 is a possible D gene (5 bases). The TCR originated in an older woman with acute or convalescent COVID-19. The CDR3 spells CASRVAGKSGYTF. The CDR3 nucleotides read TGCGCCAGCAGGGTGGCAGGGAAGAGTGGCTACACCTTC.